This entry is about one TCR beta chain. Antigen: not known. This specimen comes from a study of cytomegalovirus exposure and HLA in healthy donors. Study findings and constraints: The authors reported that TCR beta sequences could predict HLA-A and HLA-B alleles. These predictions were accurate for most subjects in the first cohort.

13 Jbeta primers and 60 Vbeta primers were used for the PCR. Assay: immunoSEQ multiplex PCR; the TCRdb copy retains only in-frame clones and omits some. The sample holds under 200,000 clones, around 78% seen once. This sequence was found in a female donor in good health and CMV-seronegative. The material sequenced was PBMCs.

In DNA form, the CDR3 reads TGCGCCAGCAGCCTAGACTACGAGCAGTACTTC. Translating gives CASSLDYEQYF. The chain is built from TRBV5-1 and TRBJ2-7; the D is unclear. The CDR3 covers 11 residues. V lost 4 bases to trimming and J lost 3 bases, with 5 bases between them. Germline V gives CDR1 SGHRS, CDR2 YFSETQ.